This T cell receptor beta chain originates from a study of CD8 T cells in ankylosing spondylitis. A note on this clonotype: The target antigen is unknown.

Quantitative molecular-barcoded 5'-RACE generated the TCR beta libraries. One entry per CDR3 protein, called by TCRdb with MiXCR from the 5' RACE reads. This sample has 200,000 or so distinct CDR3 sequences, with around 25% found just once. Study findings and constraints: As for the disease-linked clones, they showed a CD8+ phenotype and occurred at relatively low frequencies in peripheral blood. Among TCR beta sequences, a motif of eight or nine highly homologous variants appeared characteristic of ankylosing spondylitis blood. Earlier literature documents some of the motif variants in reactive arthritis synovial fluid and blood.

CDR1 is MNHEY and CDR2 is SVGAGI in the germline V gene. V lost 0 bases and J lost 7; bases outside the gene matches: 19. This CDR3 is 19 amino acids long. V is TRBV6-5 and J is TRBJ2-5; TRBD2 matches at 8 bases. Sequencing used blood, either unsorted or a sorted T cell fraction (not recorded which). The clonotype originates from a male donor with ankylosing spondylitis or in good health (not recorded which). CDR3 sequence: CASSYSSLWAGGRTGTQYF. The DNA for the CDR3 is TGTGCCAGCAGTTACTCGTCTCTATGGGCGGGAGGCCGTACTGGGACCCAGTACTTC.